Listed here are 10 T cell receptor beta chains from one sample, sequenced in a study of immune evolution from preneoplasia to lung adenocarcinoma. Using immunoSEQ multiplex PCR, the repertoire was profiled, and TCRdb retains in-frame clones only, with some absent. The sample contains about 8,200 clones, about 84% of which appear only once. The sequenced material came from FFPE adjacent normal lung tissue. Receptor source: a person between 65 and 80 years old with lung adenocarcinoma.

This chain connects TRBV6-5 to TRBJ1-2, with 12 bases that match TRBD1. The germline CDR1 and CDR2 sequences are MNHEY and SVGAGI. Trimming removed 7 bases from V and 3 bases from J; junction bases left unmatched: 3. The CDR3 runs 14 residues. CDR3 in amino acids: CASKGQGADYGYTF. The CDR3 nucleotides are TGTGCCAGCAAGGGACAGGGGGCGGACTATGGCTACACCTTC.

This clone was counted a single time. This chain uses TRBV9 with TRBJ1-1, with D possibly matching TRBD1 (6 bases). The CDR3 contains 15 residues. Germline V gene lookup returns CDR1 SGDLS and CDR2 YYNGEE. Trimming shortened V by 3 bases and J by 1 base, and 13 bases separated the two germline ends. CDR3 sequence reads: CASSGSGATNTEAFF. In DNA form, the CDR3 reads TGTGCCAGCAGCGGGTCAGGGGCGACGAACACTGAAGCTTTCTTT.

The CDR3 region has the DNA TGTGCCAGCAGTCCCCCGACGGACCGGGCTTTCTTT. Translation: CASSPPTDRAFF. V usage is TRBV28 and J usage is TRBJ1-1, with unresolved D. This CDR3 region has 12 residues. Trimming cost V 5 bases and J 11 bases, with 15 bases left between them. Germline values: CDR1 MDHEN, CDR2 SYDVKM. The full variable domain, its missing parts supplied by reference TRBV28 and TRBJ1-1, is DVKVTQSSRYLVKRTGEKVFLECVQDMDHENMFWYRQDPGLGLRLIYFSYDVKMKEKGDIPEGYSVSREKKERFSLILESASTNQTSMYLCASSPPTDRAFFGQGTRLTVV.

This rearrangement joins TRBV9 to TRBJ2-2; no firm D call. CDR1 and CDR2 from the germline V gene are SGDLS and YYNGEE. This CDR3 has 13 amino acids. The ends were cut back, 3 bases at V and 2 bases at J, with 5 bases in the middle. CDR3 loop: CASSGANTGELFF. The CDR3 nucleotides are TGTGCCAGCAGCGGGGCCAACACCGGGGAGCTGTTTTTT.

This chain links TRBV6-1 with TRBJ1-2; no clear D gene. Germline V lookup: CDR1 MNHNS, CDR2 SASEGT. Between the trimmed V and J ends, which lost 1 base and 4 bases, there was a span of 10 bases. The CDR3 is 14 amino acids. The CDR3 loop is CASSEGMKRYGYTF. The DNA for the CDR3 is TGTGCCAGCAGTGAAGGAATGAAGCGCTATGGCTACACCTTC.

CDR3 DNA: TGTGCCAGCAGGGGAACAGGGGACTTGAACACTGAAGCTTTCTTT. As protein: CASRGTGDLNTEAFF. V and J are TRBV7-9 and TRBJ1-1, with 7 bases lining up with TRBD1. After removal of 6 bases from V and 0 bases from J, the junction contained 7 bases not matched to a gene. Germline CDR1 is SEHNR and CDR2 is FQNEAQ (reference sequence). CDR3 length: 15 amino acids.

Concerning this clone itself: The junction departs from germline at one end; a sequencing error may be responsible. V gene TRBV7-7 combines with J gene TRBJ2-3; maybe TRBD1 (6 bases). Germline CDR1 and CDR2: SSHAT and FNYEAQ (reference sequence). The CDR3 totals 15 residues. CDR3 nucleotides: TGTGCTAGCAGCATGGGACACCTACCGACAGATACGCAGTATTTT. This translates into CASSMGHLPTDTQYF. The entire variable domain, with the rest obtained from reference TRBV7-7 and TRBJ2-3, is as follows: GAGVSQSPRYKVTKRGQDVTLRCDPISSHATLYWYQQALGQGPEFLTYFNYEAQPDKSGLPSDRFSAERPEGSISTLTIQRTEQRDSAMYRCASSMGHLPTDTQYFGPGTRLTVL.

CDR3 sequence: CASRTGQGENTEAFF. CDR3 DNA: TGCGCCAGCAGAACGGGACAGGGGGAGAACACTGAAGCTTTCTTT. This chain links TRBV5-1 with TRBJ1-1, with 11 bases fitting TRBD1. CDR1 SGHRS and CDR2 YFSETQ come from the germline V gene. The CDR3 length is 15 residues. The V and J ends lost 5 bases and 1 base, in that order; junction bases with no gene match: 4.

The chain uses TRBV11-2 and TRBJ2-7; possible D gene TRBD1, 6 bases. Per germline, CDR1 SGHAT and CDR2 FQNNGV. There are 14 residues in the CDR3. V was pared by 3 bases and J by 3 bases, with 12 bases between. This CDR3 is CASSLDSTYYEQYF. CDR3 nucleotides: TGTGCCAGCAGCTTGGACAGTACTTACTACGAGCAGTACTTC.

The chain recombines TRBV30 with TRBJ2-7; 7 bases map to TRBD1. V trimming: 4 bases; J trimming: 0 bases; junction bases outside the gene matches: 9. The germline V gene has CDR1 GTSNPN and CDR2 SVGIG (reference sequence). This CDR3 has 15 residues. The CDR3 nucleotides read TGTGCCTGGACAGGGACAGATCTGAGCTCCTACGAGCAGTACTTC. It codes for CAWTGTDLSSYEQYF. The variable domain in full, completed from reference TRBV30 and TRBJ2-7, reads SQTIHQWPATLVQPVGSPLSLECTVEGTSNPNLYWYRQAAGRGLQLLFYSVGIGQISSEVPQNLSASRPQDRQFILSSKKLLLSDSGFYLCAWTGTDLSSYEQYFGPGTRLTVT.